This T cell receptor beta chain comes out of a study of identical twins. The CDR3 runs 17 residues. With 3 bases clipped from V and 3 bases from J, the junction kept 4 bases outside the gene matches. MiXCR, run by TCRdb on the 5' RACE reads, gives a single entry per CDR3 protein. The sample carries some 660,000 distinct CDR3 sequences, around 8.3% recorded once. These data also featured in a second study, about yellow fever vaccine responses in identical twins.

Material: PBMCs. This TCR was sampled from a woman under 30 in good health. This rearrangement joins TRBV12-3 or TRBV12-4 to TRBJ2-3, with TRBD2 matching over 15 bases. CDR3 residues: CASSLGTSGRWTDTQYF. Written as DNA, the CDR3 is TGTGCCAGCAGTTTGGGGACTAGCGGGAGGTGGACAGATACGCAGTATTTT.